These 5 T cell receptor beta chains were all obtained from the same sample, sequenced in a study of Graves' ophthalmopathy and Graves' hyperthyroidism. Amplification targeted the TCR beta CDR3 regions, with RNA transcripts as the source material. HTBI primers served in a first-round RT-PCR, which a second-round multiplex PCR followed. TCRdb called the multiplex PCR reads again in MiXCR, with one record for every CDR3 protein. Seen here are around 660,000 distinct CDR3 sequences, roughly two fifths observed once, and the top ten hold around 3%. Sequenced input: peripheral blood. The receptors were sampled from an adult man with Graves' ophthalmopathy.

CDR3 protein: CASSATGGGDSPLHF. The CDR3 nucleotides read TGTGCCAGTAGTGCTACAGGGGGCGGGGACTCACCCCTCCACTTT. The chain employs TRBV19 and TRBJ1-6; 9 nucleotides line up with TRBD1. The CDR3 is 15 residues long. CDR1 and CDR2 (germline): LNHDA, SQIVND (reference sequence). V was clipped by 5 bases and J by 10 bases; unmatched bases: 9.

Concerning this clonotype: At one end the junction does not follow the germline gene, possibly because of a read error. J is TRBJ2-7 and V is TRBV10-2, with D tentatively TRBD2 (6 bases). Looked up from germline, CDR1 is WSHSY and CDR2 is SAAADI. CDR3 length: 14 amino acids. CDR3 coding DNA: TGCGCCAGCAGCCAACCGGGAGAGGTCTACGAGCAGTGCTTC. Translating gives CASSQPGEVYEQCF.

This clonotype was counted at least ten times. The chain employs TRBV11-2 and TRBJ2-2; possible D gene TRBD2, 6 bases. From germline, CDR1 is SGHAT and CDR2 FQNNGV. The CDR3 is made up of 16 amino acids. Trimming stripped 5 bases from V and 6 bases from J, with 19 bases between. This CDR3 is CASSLLGTQRPGELFF. The CDR3 coding sequence is TGTGCCAGCAGCCTGTTGGGGACTCAACGTCCCGGGGAGCTGTTTTTT.

CDR3 in amino acids: CASSRGEASGYTF. CDR3 nucleotides: TGTGCCAGCTCCAGAGGGGAGGCCTCTGGCTACACCTTC. The chain carries TRBV2 and TRBJ1-2, with D perhaps TRBD1 (5 bases). Germline CDR1 reads SNHLY; CDR2 reads FYNNEI. There are 13 residues in the CDR3. The ends were cut back, 8 bases at V and 7 bases at J, with 17 bases in the middle.

V is TRBV6-1 and J is TRBJ1-5; 11 bases fit TRBD1. The CDR3 consists of 17 residues. V lost 7 bases to trimming and J lost 0 bases; unmatched junction nucleotides: 8. Germline loops: CDR1 MNHNS, CDR2 SASEGT. Written as DNA, the CDR3 is TGTGCCAGCATGGGACAGGGGGGCATATATAGCAATCAGCCCCAGCATTTT. The encoded protein is CASMGQGGIYSNQPQHF.